This T cell receptor beta chain comes out of a study of T cell repertoires in cytomegalovirus infection. The germline V and J ends were trimmed by 6 bases and 0 bases, with 8 bases remaining between them. The CDR3 totals 13 residues. Germline V CDR1 and CDR2: LNHDA, SQIVND (reference sequence). For this clonotype: Its antigen is not known.

TCRdb processed the reads anew with MiXCR; each CDR3 protein has one entry. The sample lists 200,000 to 250,000 distinct CDR3 sequences; 35% to 40% were seen once. The TCR originated in a human donor in good health (CMV status not recorded). Some clones in this sample may be carry-over from other donors' samples. The V call is TRBV19, the J call TRBJ1-1, with a tentative D call TRBD1 (5 bases). The material was CD8+ T cells from cultured PBMCs, obtained from culture after CMV antigen stimulation. CDR3 DNA sequence: TGTGCCAGTAGGGACACGATGAACACTGAAGCTTTCTTT. This sequence encodes CASRDTMNTEAFF.